This T cell receptor beta chain was profiled in a study of post-analysis software for immune sequencing data. Study results and limitations: Comparison of patients with controls showed five or six TRBV segments more frequent in patients, TRBV5-6, TRBV5-1 and TRBV20-1 among them. Patients with multiple sclerosis recorded significantly lower normalized Chao1 diversity than controls, the study found.

In the case of this clonotype: Its specificity is not known.

Prepared libraries of TCR beta cDNA carried unique molecular identifiers. Some 500,000 cDNA molecules were obtained per 1 to 10 million input T cells. MiXCR, applied by TCRdb to the PCR reads, yields one record per CDR3 protein. The table shows roughly 620,000 distinct CDR3 sequences, with 44% occurring only once. Trimming took 6 bases from V and 3 from J, leaving 14 bases between them. The CDR3 has 14 residues. Sequenced: blood. The chain recombines TRBV12-3 or TRBV12-4 with TRBJ1-1; TRBD1 is a possible D gene (5 bases). This sequence was found in a girl aged 5 to 17 with multiple sclerosis. CDR3 DNA: TGTGCCAGCAGGCTGACATGGGGGGACACTGAAGCTTTCTTT. This sequence encodes CASRLTWGDTEAFF.